Below, 18 T cell receptor beta chains from the same sample are listed, as sequenced in a study of identical twins. From the 5' RACE reads, TCRdb called clonotypes with MiXCR, one entry per CDR3 protein. Among 410,000 or so distinct CDR3 sequences listed, less than 20% were seen once. The sequenced sample was naive T cells sorted from blood. The origin of the receptors is a man in his fifties or sixties in good health.

The sample holds a few counts of this clonotype. CDR3 region: CASRPLSTNPETQYF. The CDR3 nucleotides are TGTGCCAGCAGACCGCTTTCGACTAACCCAGAGACCCAGTACTTC. The rearrangement uses TRBV4-2 and TRBJ2-5; D perhaps matches TRBD2 (5 bases). Germline CDR1 is LGHNA and CDR2 is YNFKEQ. This CDR3 has 15 residues. Trimming took 6 bases from V and 4 from J, leaving 18 bases between them.

This clonotype was observed a few times. V gene TRBV7-2 combines with J gene TRBJ2-1; TRBD2 agrees at 7 bases. The length of the CDR3 is 15 residues. From germline, CDR1 is SGHTA and CDR2 FQGNSA. After removal of 5 bases from V and 5 bases from J, the junction contained 9 bases not matched to a gene. CDR3 loop: CASSRYLAVDNEQFF. The CDR3 DNA reads as TGTGCCAGCAGCCGATATCTAGCGGTCGACAATGAGCAGTTCTTC.

The table lists this clonotype with a few counts. This sequence joins TRBV5-1 and TRBJ1-2; no clear D. Trimming removed 0 bases at V and 2 bases at J, with 11 bases between. The CDR3 is 15 residues long. Germline V gene data show CDR1 as SGHRS and CDR2 as YFSETQ. The DNA of the CDR3 is TGCGCCAGCAGCTTGGACCGACCGTCCAACTATGGCTACACCTTC. Its translation is CASSLDRPSNYGYTF.

The V gene is TRBV19, the J gene TRBJ2-4, with D perhaps TRBD2 (5 bases). The CDR3 has 18 amino acids. CDR1 and CDR2 from the germline V gene are LNHDA and SQIVND (reference sequence). Trimming left V 5 bases short and J 1 base short, with 21 bases between. The CDR3 loop reads CASSFHSSGRRAKNIQYF. CDR3 coding DNA: TGTGCCAGTAGTTTCCATTCGTCGGGAAGGCGGGCCAAAAACATTCAGTACTTC.

This clonotype showed up just a few times. The rearrangement links TRBV24-1 to TRBJ1-2, with D uncertain. Trimming cost V 3 bases and J 2 bases, with 3 bases left between them. CDR1 and CDR2 (germline): KGHDR, SFDVKD. The CDR3 contains 12 residues. CDR3 sequence (DNA): TGTGCCACCAGTGATATAAACTATGGCTACACCTTC. Its protein is CATSDINYGYTF.

The J gene is TRBJ1-5, the V gene TRBV5-1; no firm D call. The CDR3 length is 15 residues. V lost 9 bases and J 3 bases, leaving 19 bases between the germline ends. The germline V gene encodes CDR1 SGHRS and CDR2 YFSETQ. The CDR3 nucleotides are TGCGCCAACAGAACGGACGGAGCTTCCAATCAGCCCCAGCATTTT. It is translated as CANRTDGASNQPQHF.

In its sample, this clonotype was seen a few times. The rearrangement uses TRBV27 and TRBJ1-6; D not resolved. From germline, CDR1 is MNHEY and CDR2 SMNVEV (reference sequence). The CDR3 is 16 amino acids. V lost 2 bases and J lost 7, with 15 bases in between. Here the CDR3 reads CASSLIGSVGNSPLHF. The CDR3 bases are TGTGCCAGCAGTTTAATCGGGAGCGTTGGCAATTCACCCCTCCACTTT.

This rearrangement joins TRBV6-1 to TRBJ2-2; 7 nucleotides align to TRBD2. V was clipped by 6 bases and J by 0 bases; unmatched bases: 1. The CDR3 is 14 amino acids. CDR1 and CDR2 from the germline V gene are MNHNS and SASEGT. The CDR3 protein is CASSRGANTGELFF. The CDR3, as DNA: TGTGCCAGCAGCCGGGGGGCGAACACCGGGGAGCTGTTTTTT.

The gene calls are TRBV20-1 and TRBJ1-2; the D is unclear. Per germline, CDR1 DFQATT and CDR2 SNEGSKA (reference sequence). The V end was cut by 3 bases, the J end by 8 bases, with 7 bases between. The CDR3 runs 10 residues. The CDR3 region is CSARGGGYTF. Here the CDR3 DNA reads TGCAGTGCTAGGGGCGGGGGCTACACCTTC.

As regards this clonotype: A much larger clone sits a single nucleotide away, making a read error possible. The V call is TRBV28, the J call TRBJ2-5, with D possibly TRBD2 on 6 matching bases. The CDR3 is 15 amino acids. Germline CDR1 reads MDHEN; CDR2 reads SYDVKM. Trimming shortened V by 6 bases and J by 4 bases, and 18 bases separated the two germline ends. CDR3 loop: CASRRNGGVLETQYF. CDR3 coding DNA: TGTGCCAGCAGGAGAAACGGAGGGGTCCTAGAGACCCAGTACTTC.

The chain carries TRBV27 and TRBJ1-2; D remains ambiguous. Germline V lookup: CDR1 MNHEY, CDR2 SMNVEV (reference sequence). The CDR3 is 13 amino acids. Between the trimmed V and J ends, which lost 0 bases and 8 bases, there was a span of 10 bases. DNA of the CDR3: TGTGCCAGCAGTTTATCTATCGGTCAAGGCTACACCTTC. Its translation: CASSLSIGQGYTF.

This clonotype was detected only a few times. The rearrangement links TRBV5-4 to TRBJ2-4; D may correspond to TRBD1 or TRBD2 (5 bases each). Germline-derived CDR1 and CDR2 are SGHNT and YYREEE (reference sequence). The CDR3 has 13 amino acids. The germline V and J ends were trimmed by 1 base and 8 bases, with 10 bases remaining between them. Here the CDR3 reads CASSLRVGDIQYF. DNA of the CDR3: TGTGCCAGCAGCTTGCGTGTGGGGGACATTCAGTACTTC.

This clonotype showed up just a few times. This chain joins TRBV9 and TRBJ2-7, with TRBD1 as a possible D gene (6 bases). The V end was cut by 0 bases, the J end by 6 bases, with 16 bases between. CDR3 length equals 15 residues. Germline loops: CDR1 SGDLS, CDR2 YYNGEE. In DNA, the CDR3 is TGTGCCAGCAGCGTAGCTCCAGGGCAGGGGTTCGAGCAGTACTTC. Translated, it gives CASSVAPGQGFEQYF.

This clonotype was detected a few times. The rearrangement links TRBV12-3 or TRBV12-4 to TRBJ2-2; D is uncertain. V dropped 2 bases and J dropped 3 bases, with 4 bases sitting between them. The CDR3 is 13 residues long. CDR3: CASSLLHTGELFF. The CDR3, as DNA: TGTGCCAGCAGTTTACTACACACCGGGGAGCTGTTTTTT.

This clonotype was seen only a few times. V and J are TRBV20-1 and TRBJ2-3; TRBD2 aligns across 12 bases. CDR1 is DFQATT, CDR2 SNEGSKA, per germline (reference sequence). The CDR3 consists of 16 residues. The ends lost 1 base at V and 4 bases at J; junction bases unmatched: 6. The CDR3 DNA is TGCAGTGCTAGAGTCGCTAGCGGGGGGGCGTCAGATACGCAGTATTTT. Its protein is CSARVASGGASDTQYF.

This clonotype has more than one count but fewer than ten. The V and J genes are TRBV7-6 and TRBJ2-1; 10 nucleotides agree with TRBD2. J gave up 6 bases and V 2 bases, and 10 bases lay outside the gene matches. Germline V gene data show CDR1 as SGHVS and CDR2 as FNYEAQ. This CDR3 has 17 residues. The CDR3 bases are TGTGCCAGCAGCTTATTACAAGCGGGAGGGCCGGGCAATGAGCAGTTCTTC. The encoded protein is CASSLLQAGGPGNEQFF.

The genes are TRBV4-3 and TRBJ1-2; weak D call: TRBD1 (5 bases). V dropped 0 bases and J dropped 4 bases, with 18 bases sitting between them. The V gene's germline CDR1 is LGHNA and CDR2 YSLEER. The CDR3 length is 17 residues. The CDR3 bases are TGCGCCAGCAGCCAAGATCTGGTCCAGGCTGGGGGCTATGGCTACACCTTC. Residues: CASSQDLVQAGGYGYTF.

For this clonotype: A much larger clone is a single base away; this may be a read error. V usage is TRBV6-5 and J usage is TRBJ2-1; D call uncertain. This CDR3 comprises 13 residues. The V gene's germline CDR1 is MNHEY and CDR2 SVGAGI. V dropped 2 bases and J dropped 12 bases, with 14 bases sitting between them. Here the CDR3 DNA reads TGTGCCAGCAGTTACAGTAAGAGCGTGAGGCAGTTCTTC. Its protein product is CASSYSKSVRQFF.